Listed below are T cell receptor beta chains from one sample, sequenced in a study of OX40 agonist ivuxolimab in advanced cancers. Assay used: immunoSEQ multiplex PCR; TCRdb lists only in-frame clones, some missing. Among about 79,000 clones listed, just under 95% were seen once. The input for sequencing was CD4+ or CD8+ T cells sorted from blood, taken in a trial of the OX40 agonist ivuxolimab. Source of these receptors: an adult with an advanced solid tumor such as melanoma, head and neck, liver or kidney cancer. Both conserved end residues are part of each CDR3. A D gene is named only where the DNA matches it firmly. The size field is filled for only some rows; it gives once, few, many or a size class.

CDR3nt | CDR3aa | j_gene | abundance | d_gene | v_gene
TGTGCCAGCAGTTACTCCGACGGGGGATATGGCTACACCTTC | CASSYSDGGYGYTF | TRBJ1-2 | - | - | TRBV6-6
TGTGCCAGCAACGAGGGGGCTGGGCAGCCCCAGCATTTT | CASNEGAGQPQHF | TRBJ1-5 | - | TRBD1 | TRBV25-1
TGTGCCAGCAGCCTCCCCAGGGTCACTGAAGCTTTCTTT | CASSLPRVTEAFF | TRBJ1-1 | - | - | TRBV13
TGTGCCAGCAGCTCCCTTTACGAGCAGTACTTC | CASSSLYEQYF | TRBJ2-7 | - | - | TRBV13
TGTGCCAGCAGCTTCCAGGGGGCCAGAAGCTACGAGCAGTACTTC | CASSFQGARSYEQYF | TRBJ2-7 | - | TRBD1 | TRBV7-9
TGTGCCACAGCACGGACAGGTGACTACAATGAGCAGTTCTTC | CATARTGDYNEQFF | TRBJ2-1 | many | TRBD1 | TRBV6-4
TGTGCCAGCAGCCCACAGGGACTCTCCTCTGGAAACACCATATATTTT | CASSPQGLSSGNTIYF | TRBJ1-3 | - | - | TRBV7-9
TGTGCCAGCAGCAAAGTTACAGGGGTAACAGATACGCAGTATTTT | CASSKVTGVTDTQYF | TRBJ2-3 | - | - | TRBV21-1
TGTGCCAGCAGTTTGAGGGACAGCTACGAGCAGTACTTC | CASSLRDSYEQYF | TRBJ2-7 | - | TRBD1 | TRBV28
TGTGCCAGCCCTACCCGGGACAGGGGGCACAAAAACATTCAGTACTTC | CASPTRDRGHKNIQYF | TRBJ2-4 | - | TRBD1 | TRBV27
TGTGCCAGCAGTTGGGACGGCGTCTCCTACGAGCAGTACTTC | CASSWDGVSYEQYF | TRBJ2-7 | - | - | TRBV27
TGCAGCGTTGAGACAGAAACTGAAAAACTGTTTTTT | CSVETETEKLFF | TRBJ1-4 | - | - | TRBV29-1
TGTGCCACCAGCCGCACGCGGGGGGTAGCCTACAATGAGCAGTTCTTC | CATSRTRGVAYNEQFF | TRBJ2-1 | once | TRBD2 | TRBV15
TGTGCCAGTAGTATAGGCCGGATGGGATACAATGAGCAGTTCTTC | CASSIGRMGYNEQFF | TRBJ2-1 | - | - | TRBV19
TGTGCCAGCGCGACGGGAACGGCCCGGAATGAAAAACTGTTTTTT | CASATGTARNEKLFF | TRBJ1-4 | - | - | TRBV7-8
TGTGCCAGCAGCAATGACTGGGACCCCCTGGAGACCCAGTACTTC | CASSNDWDPLETQYF | TRBJ2-5 | - | - | TRBV6-1
TGTGCCAGCAGTACACCGACACAGCAAGAGACCCAGTACTTC | CASSTPTQQETQYF | TRBJ2-5 | - | - | TRBV6-5
TGTGCCAGCTCACCACCAGGGTCGGGGAGCGAGCAGTACTTC | CASSPPGSGSEQYF | TRBJ2-7 | - | - | TRBV18
TGTGCCAGCAGCGCCGGGACAAGTAATTCACCCCTCCACTTT | CASSAGTSNSPLHF | TRBJ1-6 | once | - | TRBV9
TGCGCCAGCAGCCTAGCAGGACAGGCTCATGGCTACACCTTC | CASSLAGQAHGYTF | TRBJ1-2 | few | TRBD1 | TRBV4-1
TGCGCCAGCAGTTCGAACAGGGTCGAGCAGTACTTC | CASSSNRVEQYF | TRBJ2-7 | - | - | TRBV5-1
TGCGCCAGCAGCCAAGATACAGCGGTGGCAGCGAACACCGGGGAGCTGTTTTTT | CASSQDTAVAANTGELFF | TRBJ2-2 | once | - | TRBV4-3
TGTGCCAGCAGCTTCTCCGGGACAGGGGGGGATGAGCAGTTCTTC | CASSFSGTGGDEQFF | TRBJ2-1 | - | TRBD1 | TRBV7-9
TGTGCCAGCAGCGGGACCGGGGTCCCCCAATCCGAGCAGTACTTC | CASSGTGVPQSEQYF | TRBJ2-7 | - | - | TRBV13
TGTGCCAGCAGCTTGGTCAGGGACAACTACGAGCAGTACTTC | CASSLVRDNYEQYF | TRBJ2-7 | once | - | TRBV5-8
TGTGCCAGCAGTTTGGGACTGCAGTACGAGCAGTACTTC | CASSLGLQYEQYF | TRBJ2-7 | - | - | TRBV27
TGTGCCAGCAGCTTGAGTCTCTCCAGGCGGCCCACTAGCACAGATACGCAGTATTTT | CASSLSLSRRPTSTDTQYF | TRBJ2-3 | - | - | TRBV5-6
TGTGCCAGCAGCACGGCGGGGGGGCCGGAGACCCAGTACTTC | CASSTAGGPETQYF | TRBJ2-5 | - | TRBD2 | TRBV9
TGTGCCATCAGTGAGTCCCGAGGGGGCATGGGAGAGACCCAGTACTTC | CAISESRGGMGETQYF | TRBJ2-5 | - | TRBD1 | TRBV10-3
TGCGCCAGCAGCCAATCCGGGACAGGGGGTTTGTTGGGCGAGCAGTACTTC | CASSQSGTGGLLGEQYF | TRBJ2-7 | - | TRBD1 | TRBV4-1
TGTGCCAGCAGTTATCACGAAGGCTACGAGCAGTACTTC | CASSYHEGYEQYF | TRBJ2-7 | - | - | TRBV6-6
TGTGCCAGCAGTGAGGGTCTTATCGTAGGGCCGCCTCTAGGTTCGCCCCAGCATTTT | CASSEGLIVGPPLGSPQHF | TRBJ1-5 | - | - | TRBV6-1
TGTGCCAGCAAAGGACAGGGGGTCCAGTACGAAAAACTGTTTTTT | CASKGQGVQYEKLFF | TRBJ1-4 | - | TRBD1 | TRBV6-4
TGTGCCAGCAGCCCTGCAACAGGAGAACAGTACTTC | CASSPATGEQYF | TRBJ2-7 | - | - | TRBV9
TGTGCCAGCAGCTTCGGACAGGGCGGGGGAAATGAGCAGTTCTTC | CASSFGQGGGNEQFF | TRBJ2-1 | - | - | TRBV7-6
TGTGCCAGCAGCGGTAGTGGCGGAGGGGAGACCCAGTACTTC | CASSGSGGGETQYF | TRBJ2-5 | - | - | TRBV9
TGTGCCAGCAGCAAAGTTGATGGACGAACCGGGGCGGGCGGCTACACCTTC | CASSKVDGRTGAGGYTF | TRBJ1-2 | - | - | TRBV21-1
TGTGCCAGCAGTATCCAGCACTCTGGAAACACCATATATTTT | CASSIQHSGNTIYF | TRBJ1-3 | - | - | TRBV6-5
TGTGCCAGCATTCTCCCCGGAGGCAACACCGGGGAGCTGTTTTTT | CASILPGGNTGELFF | TRBJ2-2 | - | - | TRBV2
TGCGCCAGCAGCCAAGGAGAGTCGTATGGCTACACCTTC | CASSQGESYGYTF | TRBJ1-2 | - | - | TRBV4-1